Sequencing of this TCR beta chain was carried out in a study of cytomegalovirus exposure and HLA in healthy donors. The study ran its PCR with 60 Vbeta and 13 Jbeta primers. Sequencing used immunoSEQ multiplex PCR; TCRdb keeps in-frame clones, though not all of them. The data contain under 130,000 clones, roughly 69% of them seen just once; the ten biggest clones take up 2.6%. Study-wide findings and caveats: Earlier results showed most TCR beta V segments being productive about 87% or about 30% of the time.

Germline-derived CDR1 and CDR2 are LNHDA and SQIVND (reference sequence). Trimming cost V 2 bases and J 5 bases, with 7 bases left between them. The CDR3 covers 14 residues. Details on this clone: Antigen specificity is unknown.

Sequencing input: PBMCs. V usage is TRBV19 and J usage is TRBJ1-6, with D possibly being TRBD1 (5 bases). The sequence was collected from a man aged 50-60 years in good health and CMV-seropositive. CDR3 in DNA: TGTGCCAGTAGTATAACAGGCGATAATTCACCCCTCCACTTT. It is translated as CASSITGDNSPLHF.